This TCR beta chain comes out of a study of shared clonotypes between healthy human individuals. Replicate sorted-subset PCRs were loaded with 150 to 200 ng DNA, 31,000 or so T cell genomes. Some clones are missing from TCRdb's copy, which holds only in-frame ones; the method was immunoSEQ multiplex PCR. Here the sample spans over a million clones, approximately 96% being singletons. The germline CDR1 and CDR2 sequences are SGHRS and YFSETQ. The V gene lost 0 bases and the J gene lost 2 bases, with 5 bases spanning the gap. CDR3 length: 13 amino acids. On this clone: Antigen unknown. Other nucleotide sequences from this sample produce the same CDR3.

Points from the study as a whole: Clonotypes shared by all four donors outscored non-shared clonotypes in generation probability.

This clonotype was obtained from a man aged 25-45 years in good health. The genes are TRBV5-1 and TRBJ1-1; D ambiguous. The sequenced sample was naive CD4+ T cells sorted from blood. Documented subset: CD45RA+ positively selected. Here the CDR3 DNA reads TGCGCCAGCAGCTTGGCCAGTAACACTGAAGCTTTCTTT. As protein: CASSLASNTEAFF.